This T cell receptor beta chain was sequenced during a study of T cells in women clearing cervical HPV infection. Study-wide results and limits: Repertoire richness, not evenness, was significantly elevated in CIN3+ cases versus controls.

Sequencing was performed with immunoSEQ multiplex PCR; in TCRdb, only in-frame clones are kept and a portion is missing. This sample's table reports 35,000 to 45,000 clones. In the case of this clone: The antigen remains undetermined.

The receptor's source is a woman aged 18-69 years with a cervical HPV16 infection that either progressed to CIN3+ or cleared (not recorded which). The sample taken for sequencing was blood buffy coat.

The CDR3 spells CAIKDGGQGDTGELFF. CDR3 bases read: TGTGCCATCAAGGACGGTGGGCAGGGGGACACCGGGGAG. This rearrangement joins TRBV10-3 to TRBJ2-2; 7 bases line up with TRBD1. Read coverage stops 3 residues before the CDR3 terminus; the germline J gene supplies the remainder. Germline values: CDR1 ENHRY, CDR2 SYGVKD. The V and J ends lost 7 bases and 3 bases, in that order; junction bases with no gene match: 11. The CDR3 covers 16 residues.